This TCR beta chain was identified during a study of blood T cell repertoires in COVID-19. Study processing details: Reference gene primer amplification gave nucleated cell count estimates. Method: immunoSEQ multiplex PCR; TCRdb's copy keeps in-frame clones and lacks some. For V, J and clone size, that table is used; D and trimming come from the DNA. The sample lists 55,000 to 75,000 clones, more than 65% seen once, with about 9.1% in the top ten. Deletions cut 4 bases from V and 2 bases from J, with 8 bases between. This CDR3 comprises 14 residues. Germline V lookup: CDR1 LGHNA, CDR2 YSLEER. The V and J genes are TRBV4-3 and TRBJ2-2; perhaps TRBD1 as D (6 bases). The clonotype originates from a man older than 75 with COVID-19, enrolled during active disease. The sequenced sample consisted of peripheral blood. In nucleotides, the CDR3 is TGCGCCAGCAGCCCGGGACAAAACACCGGGGAGCTGTTTTTT. Translation gives CASSPGQNTGELFF.